This TCR beta chain was captured by sequencing in a study of blood T cells in healthy people across ages. Total RNA amounts of at least 5 micrograms were extracted per sample. Notes on this clonotype: The antigen is not known.

Whole-study findings and limits: Investigators viewed diversity estimates from one million T cells as underestimates, the study reported.

The ends lost 7 bases at V and 3 bases at J; junction bases unmatched: 7. The CDR3 loop spans 14 amino acids. Germline V gene sequence: CDR1 SQVTM, CDR2 ANQGSEA. Primers used in a second PCR of about 7 to 12 cycles were a sample-barcoded 5' primer and a J-beta primer mix. TCRdb re-called the 5' RACE reads with MiXCR, one entry per CDR3 protein. The profile shows about 1,600,000 distinct CDR3 sequences, approximately 42% of them singletons. The clonotype was recovered from a woman aged 18-29 years in good health. Material: blood. The J gene is TRBJ2-7, the V gene TRBV29-1; TRBD2 aligns across 12 bases. The DNA of the CDR3 is TGCAGCGCCGGACTAGCGGGATCTAACTACGAGCAGTACTTC. Its translation: CSAGLAGSNYEQYF.